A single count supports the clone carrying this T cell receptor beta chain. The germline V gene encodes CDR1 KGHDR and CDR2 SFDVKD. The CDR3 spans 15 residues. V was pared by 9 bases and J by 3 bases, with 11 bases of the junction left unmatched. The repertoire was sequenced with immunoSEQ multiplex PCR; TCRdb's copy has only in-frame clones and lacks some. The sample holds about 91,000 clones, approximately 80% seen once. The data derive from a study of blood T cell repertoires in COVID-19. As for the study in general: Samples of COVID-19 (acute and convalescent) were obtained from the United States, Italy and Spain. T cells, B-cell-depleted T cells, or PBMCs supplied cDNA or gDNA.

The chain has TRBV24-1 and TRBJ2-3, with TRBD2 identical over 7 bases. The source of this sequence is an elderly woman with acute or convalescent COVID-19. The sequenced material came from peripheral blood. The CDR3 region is CATQTPLGGTDTQYF. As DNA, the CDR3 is TGTGCCACCCAAACGCCCTTGGGGGGGACAGATACGCAGTATTTT.